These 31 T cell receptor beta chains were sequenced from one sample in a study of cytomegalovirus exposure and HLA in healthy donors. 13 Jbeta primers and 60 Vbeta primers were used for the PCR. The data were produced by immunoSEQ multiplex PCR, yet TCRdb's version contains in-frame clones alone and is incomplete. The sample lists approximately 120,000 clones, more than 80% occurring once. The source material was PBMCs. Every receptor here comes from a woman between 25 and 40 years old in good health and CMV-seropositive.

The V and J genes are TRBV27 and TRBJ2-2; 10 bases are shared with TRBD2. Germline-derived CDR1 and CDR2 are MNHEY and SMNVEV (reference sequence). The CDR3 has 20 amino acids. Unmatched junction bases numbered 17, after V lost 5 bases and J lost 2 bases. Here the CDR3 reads CASSPSPIAGGLLNTGELFF. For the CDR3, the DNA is TGTGCCAGCAGTCCCTCTCCGATAGCGGGGGGCCTCCTTAACACCGGGGAGCTGTTTTTT.

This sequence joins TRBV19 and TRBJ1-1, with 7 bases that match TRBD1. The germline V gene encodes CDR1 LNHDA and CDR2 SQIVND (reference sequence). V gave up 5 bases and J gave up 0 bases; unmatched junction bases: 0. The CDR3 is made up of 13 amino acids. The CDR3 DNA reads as TGTGCCAGTAGTGACAGGGTGAACACTGAAGCTTTCTTT. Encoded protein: CASSDRVNTEAFF.

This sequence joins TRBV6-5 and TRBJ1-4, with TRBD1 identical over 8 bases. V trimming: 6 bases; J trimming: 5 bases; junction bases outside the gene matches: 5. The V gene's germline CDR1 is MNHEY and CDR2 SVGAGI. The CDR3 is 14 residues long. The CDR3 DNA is TGTGCCAGCAGAGGACAGGGTAGGAATGAAAAACTGTTTTTT. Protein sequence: CASRGQGRNEKLFF.

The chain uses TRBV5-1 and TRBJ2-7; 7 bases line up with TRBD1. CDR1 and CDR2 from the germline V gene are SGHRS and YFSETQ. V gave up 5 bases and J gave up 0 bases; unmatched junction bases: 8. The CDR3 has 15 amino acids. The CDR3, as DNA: TGCGCCAGCAGACTTGACAGGGCAAGCTCCTACGAGCAGTACTTC. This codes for CASRLDRASSYEQYF.

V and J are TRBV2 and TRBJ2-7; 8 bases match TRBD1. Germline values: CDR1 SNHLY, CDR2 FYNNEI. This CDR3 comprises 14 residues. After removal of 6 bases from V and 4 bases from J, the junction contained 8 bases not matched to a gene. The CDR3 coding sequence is TGTGCCAGCAGGACCGGGACAGGTTCTTACGAGCAGTACTTC. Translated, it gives CASRTGTGSYEQYF.

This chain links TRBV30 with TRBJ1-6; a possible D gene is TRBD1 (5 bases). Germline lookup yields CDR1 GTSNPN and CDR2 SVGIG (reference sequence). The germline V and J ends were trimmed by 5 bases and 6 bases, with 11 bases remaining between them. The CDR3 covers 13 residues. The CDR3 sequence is CAWAGLLNSPLHF. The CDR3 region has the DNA TGTGCCTGGGCGGGACTACTTAATTCACCCCTCCACTTT. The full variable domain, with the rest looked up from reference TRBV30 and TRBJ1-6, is SQTIHQWPATLVQPVGSPLSLECTVEGTSNPNLYWYRQAAGRGLQLLFYSVGIGQISSEVPQNLSASRPQDRQFILSSKKLLLSDSGFYLCAWAGLLNSPLHFGNGTRLTVT.

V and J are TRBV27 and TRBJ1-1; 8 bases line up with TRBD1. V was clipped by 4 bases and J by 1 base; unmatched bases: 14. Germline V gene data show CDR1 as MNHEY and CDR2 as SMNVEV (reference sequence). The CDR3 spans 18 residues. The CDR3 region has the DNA TGTGCCAGCAGTTCATTTCTCCAGGGGGCTGGGGCGAACACTGAAGCTTTCTTT. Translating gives CASSSFLQGAGANTEAFF.

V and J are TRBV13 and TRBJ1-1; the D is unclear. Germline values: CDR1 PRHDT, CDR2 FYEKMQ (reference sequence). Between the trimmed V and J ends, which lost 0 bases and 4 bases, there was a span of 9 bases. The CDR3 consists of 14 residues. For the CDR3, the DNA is TGTGCCAGCAGCTTAGGGGTGGGGAGCACTGAAGCTTTCTTT. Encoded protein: CASSLGVGSTEAFF.

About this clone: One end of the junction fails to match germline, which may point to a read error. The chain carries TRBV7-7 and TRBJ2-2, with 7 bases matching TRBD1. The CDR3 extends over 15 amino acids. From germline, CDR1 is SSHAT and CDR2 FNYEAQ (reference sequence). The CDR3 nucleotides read TGTGCTAGCATCCTCGGGACAGCCCACACCGGGGAGCTGTTTTTT. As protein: CASILGTAHTGELFF.

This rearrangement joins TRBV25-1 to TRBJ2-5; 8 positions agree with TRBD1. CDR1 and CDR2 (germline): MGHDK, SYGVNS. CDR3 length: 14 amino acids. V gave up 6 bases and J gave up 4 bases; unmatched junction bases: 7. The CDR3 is CASSFGQGRETQYF. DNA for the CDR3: TGTGCCAGCAGCTTCGGACAGGGCCGAGAGACCCAGTACTTC.

CDR3 amino acids: CASSVLAGSSYNEQFF. In nucleotides, the CDR3 is TGTGCCAGCAGTGTACTAGCGGGGAGCTCCTACAATGAGCAGTTCTTC. The chain uses TRBV6-1 and TRBJ2-1, with 10 bases fitting TRBD2. V lost 4 bases, J lost 0 bases, and 3 bases stayed unmatched. Looked up from germline, CDR1 is MNHNS and CDR2 is SASEGT. CDR3 length equals 16 residues.

This chain's CDR3 is CASSFRLAGGGETQYF. CDR3 nucleotide sequence: TGCGCCAGCAGCTTCAGACTAGCGGGGGGTGGGGAGACCCAGTACTTC. The genes are TRBV5-1 and TRBJ2-5; 13 nucleotides agree with TRBD2. The J segment lost 5 bases and the V segment lost 2 bases, leaving 6 bases of the junction unmatched. The CDR3 is 16 residues long. Germline V gives CDR1 SGHRS, CDR2 YFSETQ.

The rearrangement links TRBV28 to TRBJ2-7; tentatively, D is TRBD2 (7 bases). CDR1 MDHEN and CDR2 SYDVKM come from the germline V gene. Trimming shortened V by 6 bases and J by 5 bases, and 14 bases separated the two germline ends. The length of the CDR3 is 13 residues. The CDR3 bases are TGTGCCAGCAGGGGAGGGGGGGGCCACGAGCAGTACTTC. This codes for CASRGGGGHEQYF.

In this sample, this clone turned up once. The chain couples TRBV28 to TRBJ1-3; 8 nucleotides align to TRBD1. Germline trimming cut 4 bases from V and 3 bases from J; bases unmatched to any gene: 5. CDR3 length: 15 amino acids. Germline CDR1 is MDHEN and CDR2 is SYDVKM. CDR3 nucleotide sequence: TGTGCCAGCAGTTCACCAGGACAGGGTGGAAACACCATATATTTT. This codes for CASSSPGQGGNTIYF.

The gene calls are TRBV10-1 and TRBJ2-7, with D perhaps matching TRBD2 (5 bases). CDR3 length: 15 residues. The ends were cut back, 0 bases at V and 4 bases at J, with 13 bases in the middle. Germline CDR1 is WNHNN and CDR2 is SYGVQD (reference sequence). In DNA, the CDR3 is TGCGCCAGCAGTGAGTCGCCACCTCGCGGGTACGAGCAGTACTTC. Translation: CASSESPPRGYEQYF.

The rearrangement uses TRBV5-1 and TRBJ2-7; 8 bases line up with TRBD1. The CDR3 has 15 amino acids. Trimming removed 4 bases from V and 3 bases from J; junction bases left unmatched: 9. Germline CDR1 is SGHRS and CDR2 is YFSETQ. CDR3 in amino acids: CASSPSGQGYYEQYF. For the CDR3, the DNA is TGCGCCAGCAGCCCTTCCGGACAGGGATACTACGAGCAGTACTTC.

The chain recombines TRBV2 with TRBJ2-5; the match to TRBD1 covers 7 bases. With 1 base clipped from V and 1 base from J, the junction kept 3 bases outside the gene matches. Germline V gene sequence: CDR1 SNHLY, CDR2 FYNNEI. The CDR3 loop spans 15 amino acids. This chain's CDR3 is CASSEGQGVQETQYF. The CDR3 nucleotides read TGTGCCAGCAGTGAAGGACAGGGAGTCCAAGAGACCCAGTACTTC.

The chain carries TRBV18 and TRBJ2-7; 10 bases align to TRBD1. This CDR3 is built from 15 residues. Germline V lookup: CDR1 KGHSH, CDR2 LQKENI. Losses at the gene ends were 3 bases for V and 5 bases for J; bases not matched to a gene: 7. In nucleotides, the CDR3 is TGTGCCAGCTCACCTGACAGGGGGCGAGGCCACGAGCAGTACTTC. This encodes CASSPDRGRGHEQYF.

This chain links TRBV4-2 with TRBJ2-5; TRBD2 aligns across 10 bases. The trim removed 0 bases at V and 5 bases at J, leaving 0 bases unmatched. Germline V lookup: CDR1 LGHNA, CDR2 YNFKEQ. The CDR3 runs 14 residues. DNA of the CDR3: TGTGCCAGCAGCCAAGAACTAGCGGGGGAGACCCAGTACTTC. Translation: CASSQELAGETQYF.

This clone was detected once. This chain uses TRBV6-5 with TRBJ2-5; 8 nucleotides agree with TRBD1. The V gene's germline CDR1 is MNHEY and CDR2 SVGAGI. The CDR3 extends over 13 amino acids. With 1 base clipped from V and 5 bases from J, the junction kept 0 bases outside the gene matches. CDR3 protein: CASSYWTGETQYF. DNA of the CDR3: TGTGCCAGCAGTTACTGGACAGGGGAGACCCAGTACTTC.

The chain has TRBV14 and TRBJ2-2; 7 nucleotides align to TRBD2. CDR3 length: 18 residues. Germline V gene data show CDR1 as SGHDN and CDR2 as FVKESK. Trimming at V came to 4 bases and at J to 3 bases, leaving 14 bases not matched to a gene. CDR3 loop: CASSLRPGASGYTGELFF. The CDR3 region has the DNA TGTGCCAGCAGCCTCCGTCCTGGGGCTAGCGGTTACACCGGGGAGCTGTTTTTT.

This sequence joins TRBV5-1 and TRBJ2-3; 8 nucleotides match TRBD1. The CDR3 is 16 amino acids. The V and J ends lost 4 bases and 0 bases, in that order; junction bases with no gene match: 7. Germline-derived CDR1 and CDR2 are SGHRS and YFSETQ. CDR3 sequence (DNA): TGCGCCAGCAGCGGGTCAGGGGGCACTAGCACAGATACGCAGTATTTT. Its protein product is CASSGSGGTSTDTQYF.

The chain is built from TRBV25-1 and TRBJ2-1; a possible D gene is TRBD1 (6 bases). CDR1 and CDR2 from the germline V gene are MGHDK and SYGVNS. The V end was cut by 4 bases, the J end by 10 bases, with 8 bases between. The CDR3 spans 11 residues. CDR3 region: CASSVGQEQFF. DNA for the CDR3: TGTGCCAGCAGTGTCGGACAGGAGCAGTTCTTC.

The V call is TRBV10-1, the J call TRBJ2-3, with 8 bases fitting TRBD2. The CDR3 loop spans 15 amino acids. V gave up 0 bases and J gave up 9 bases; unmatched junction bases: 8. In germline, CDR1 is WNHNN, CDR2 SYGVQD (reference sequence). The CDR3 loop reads CASSESYAGGVTQYF. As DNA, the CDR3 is TGCGCCAGCAGTGAGTCGTACGCGGGGGGAGTGACGCAGTATTTT.

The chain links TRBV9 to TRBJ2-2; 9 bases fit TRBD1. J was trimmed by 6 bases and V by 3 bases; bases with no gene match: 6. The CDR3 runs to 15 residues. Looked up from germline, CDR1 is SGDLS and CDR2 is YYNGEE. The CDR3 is CASSDRGRLSGELFF. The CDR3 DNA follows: TGTGCCAGCAGCGACAGGGGGCGCTTGTCCGGGGAGCTGTTTTTT.

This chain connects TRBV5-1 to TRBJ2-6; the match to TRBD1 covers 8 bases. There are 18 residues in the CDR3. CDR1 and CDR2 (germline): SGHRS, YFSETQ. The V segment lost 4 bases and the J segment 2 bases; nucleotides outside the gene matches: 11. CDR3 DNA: TGCGCCAGCAGCAACGGACAGGGATTGATGACTGGGGCCAACGTCCTGACTTTC. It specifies CASSNGQGLMTGANVLTF.

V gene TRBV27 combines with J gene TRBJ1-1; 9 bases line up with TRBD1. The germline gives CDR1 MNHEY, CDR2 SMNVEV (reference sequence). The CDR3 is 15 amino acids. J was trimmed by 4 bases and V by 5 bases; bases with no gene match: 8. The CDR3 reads CASSPETGGSTEAFF. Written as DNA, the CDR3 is TGTGCCAGCAGTCCAGAGACAGGGGGGAGCACTGAAGCTTTCTTT.

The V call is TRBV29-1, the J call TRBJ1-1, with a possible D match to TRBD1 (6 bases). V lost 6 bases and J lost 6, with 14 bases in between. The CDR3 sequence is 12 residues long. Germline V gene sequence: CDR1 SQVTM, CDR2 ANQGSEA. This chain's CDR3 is CSVAGAGAEAFF. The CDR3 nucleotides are TGCAGCGTGGCGGGGGCGGGGGCTGAAGCTTTCTTT.

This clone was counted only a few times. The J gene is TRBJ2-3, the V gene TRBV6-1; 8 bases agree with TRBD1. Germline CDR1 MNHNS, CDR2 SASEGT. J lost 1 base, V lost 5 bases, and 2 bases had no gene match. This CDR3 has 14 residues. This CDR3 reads CASSLTGGTDTQYF. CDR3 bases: TGTGCCAGCAGTCTGACAGGGGGCACAGATACGCAGTATTTT.

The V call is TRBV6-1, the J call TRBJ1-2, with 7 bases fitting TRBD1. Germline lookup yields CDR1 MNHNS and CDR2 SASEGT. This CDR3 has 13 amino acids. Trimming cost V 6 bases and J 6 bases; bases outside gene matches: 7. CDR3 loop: CASRLTGFDGYTF. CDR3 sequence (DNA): TGTGCCAGCAGGTTGACAGGGTTCGATGGCTACACCTTC.

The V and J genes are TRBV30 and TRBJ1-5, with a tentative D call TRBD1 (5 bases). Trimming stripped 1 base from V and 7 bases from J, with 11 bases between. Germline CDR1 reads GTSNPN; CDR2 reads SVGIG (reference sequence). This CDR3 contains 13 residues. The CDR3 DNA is TGTGCCTGGAGTGGGGAAGGGGAACAGCCCCAGCATTTT. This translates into CAWSGEGEQPQHF.